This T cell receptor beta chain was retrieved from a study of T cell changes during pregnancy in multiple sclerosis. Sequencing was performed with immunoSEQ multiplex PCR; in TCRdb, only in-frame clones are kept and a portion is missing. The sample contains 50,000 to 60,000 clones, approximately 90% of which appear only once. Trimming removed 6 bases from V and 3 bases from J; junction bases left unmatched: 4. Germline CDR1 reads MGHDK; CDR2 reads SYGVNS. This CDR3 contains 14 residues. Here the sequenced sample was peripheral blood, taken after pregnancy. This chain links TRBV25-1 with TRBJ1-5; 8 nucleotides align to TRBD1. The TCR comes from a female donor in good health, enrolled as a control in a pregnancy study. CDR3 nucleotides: TGTGCCAGCAGCCTGGGACAGGCCAATCAGCCCCAGCATTTT. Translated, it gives CASSLGQANQPQHF.